This T cell receptor (beta chain) is from a study of response to subunit inactivated influenza vaccine. Notes on the study in general: The authors suggested that every seasonal influenza vaccination recruits few new T cells.

This clonotype was counted a few times. As yet, its antigen is unknown. Via MiXCR, TCRdb re-called the RT-PCR reads, giving one row per CDR3 protein. Altogether 500,000 or so distinct CDR3 sequences are present, about 15% being singletons, with the ten largest covering 3% to 3.5%. This clonotype originated in a man in his fifties or sixties who received an inactivated influenza vaccine. The material sequenced was CD4+ T cells sorted from PBMCs, taken roughly 24 months after vaccination.

The CDR3 coding sequence is TGTGCCAGCAGCGTAGCAGTCGGCACAGATACGCAGTATTTT. It encodes CASSVAVGTDTQYF. V usage is TRBV9 and J usage is TRBJ2-3; D remains unclear. Trimming pared 0 bases from V and 1 base from J, leaving 6 bases between. The CDR3 is 14 residues long. Germline V CDR1 and CDR2: SGDLS, YYNGEE.